These 10 T cell receptor beta chains were sequenced from one sample in a study of tumor and adjacent non-tumor tissue in lung cancer. TCRbeta libraries were built with three rounds of nested PCR, modified from ARM-PCR. TCRdb called the multiplex PCR reads again in MiXCR, with one record for every CDR3 protein. The table has over 110,000 distinct CDR3 sequences, 66% seen once. No cell sorting was done before RNA was extracted from the tissue. The sequenced material came from lung tumor tissue. The receptors were gathered from a man aged 55 to 70 with small cell lung cancer.

The V gene is TRBV20-1, the J gene TRBJ1-1, with D perhaps TRBD1 (6 bases). CDR1 DFQATT and CDR2 SNEGSKA come from the germline V gene (reference sequence). V was cut by 3 bases and J by 6 bases, with 17 bases left in between. The CDR3 covers 14 residues. The CDR3 nucleotides are TGCAGTGCTAGGGGAACCAGGGGAGGGGCTGAAGCTTTCTTT. Its protein is CSARGTRGGAEAFF.

The V call is TRBV12-3 or TRBV12-4, the J call TRBJ2-1, with 8 bases aligning to TRBD1. The V gene end was trimmed by 3 bases and the J gene end by 11 bases; junction bases not matched to a gene: 12. The CDR3 sequence is 15 residues long. The CDR3: CASSFRTGRRLKQFF. The CDR3 DNA follows: TGTGCCAGCAGTTTTAGGACAGGGAGACGTCTTAAGCAGTTCTTC.

About this clonotype itself: A much more abundant neighbour one base away suggests this may be a read error. This chain connects TRBV20-1 to TRBJ2-3; TRBD2 matches at 8 bases. V gave up 0 bases and J gave up 0 bases; unmatched junction bases: 2. Germline V gives CDR1 DFQATT, CDR2 SNEGSKA (reference sequence). The CDR3 has 15 amino acids. The DNA for the CDR3 is TGCAGTGCTAGAGACCCTAGCGGGAGCACAGATACGCAGTATTTT. The encoded protein is CSARDPSGSTDTQYF.

The CDR3 sequence: CASSSRGSDQYF. CDR3 nucleotide sequence: TGTGCCAGCAGCTCAAGGGGCTCGGACCAGTACTTC. The V and J genes are TRBV11-2 and TRBJ2-7; a possible D gene is TRBD1 (5 bases). Trimming took off 4 bases at V and 10 bases at J, with 14 bases between the two ends. Germline assignment: CDR1 SGHAT and CDR2 FQNNGV. The CDR3 consists of 12 residues.

This clonotype was counted at least ten times. The genes are TRBV6-5 and TRBJ2-1, with a tentative D call TRBD2 (6 bases). The CDR3 contains 15 residues. V lost 6 bases, J lost 7 bases, and 19 bases lay in between. Germline V gives CDR1 MNHEY, CDR2 SVGAGI. CDR3 coding DNA: TGTGCCAGCAGCCCCAGGTGGGGGGTCACTAATGAGCAGTTCTTC. Translating it yields CASSPRWGVTNEQFF.

There are many counts of this clonotype. V is TRBV7-8 and J is TRBJ1-6; D unclear. Germline V gene sequence: CDR1 SGHVS, CDR2 FQNEAQ. The CDR3 is 13 residues long. V lost 6 bases and J 8 bases, leaving 11 bases between the germline ends. This CDR3 reads CASSFGRDSPLHF. DNA of the CDR3: TGTGCCAGCAGTTTCGGGAGGGATTCACCCCTCCACTTT.

This clonotype was found a few times. The J gene is TRBJ1-6, the V gene TRBV6-5, with 7 bases fitting TRBD1. Unmatched junction bases numbered 6, after V lost 4 bases and J lost 6 bases. The V gene's germline CDR1 is MNHEY and CDR2 SVGAGI. The CDR3 spans 15 residues. The CDR3 nucleotides read TGTGCCAGCAGTTCACAGGGGTGGGGTAATTCACCCCTCCACTTT. Its protein is CASSSQGWGNSPLHF.

A word on this clonotype: This sequence may be a read error, since a much larger clone differs from it by one base. V gene TRBV20-1 combines with J gene TRBJ2-3; TRBD2 is a possible D gene (5 bases). CDR1 and CDR2 from the germline V gene are DFQATT and SNEGSKA (reference sequence). This CDR3 spans 14 amino acids. The CDR3 here is CSAGGRVSTDTEYF. CDR3 sequence (DNA): TGCAGTGCCGGCGGGCGGGTTAGCACAGATACGGAGTATTTT.

Note on this clonotype: The CDR3 carries no conserved terminal phenylalanine or tryptophan, so it likely arises from a read error. The genes are TRBV20-1 and TRBJ2-1; D not certain. Germline V CDR1 and CDR2: DFQATT, SNEGSKA (reference sequence). V lost 1 base and J 7 bases, leaving 11 bases between the germline ends. The CDR3 totals 13 residues. The CDR3 DNA reads as TGCAGTGCTAGAGCGGCCCGGCGGAATGAGCAGTTCTCC. Residues: CSARAARRNEQFS.

This clonotype was detected a few times. The CDR3 region has the DNA TGCAGTGCTAGGCCCAGCGGCAAAAACATTCAGTACTTC. It encodes CSARPSGKNIQYF. This chain uses TRBV20-1 with TRBJ2-4, with a weak D call TRBD2 (5 bases). The length of the CDR3 is 13 residues. Germline assignment: CDR1 DFQATT and CDR2 SNEGSKA (reference sequence). Trimming pared 3 bases from V and 3 bases from J, leaving 9 bases between.